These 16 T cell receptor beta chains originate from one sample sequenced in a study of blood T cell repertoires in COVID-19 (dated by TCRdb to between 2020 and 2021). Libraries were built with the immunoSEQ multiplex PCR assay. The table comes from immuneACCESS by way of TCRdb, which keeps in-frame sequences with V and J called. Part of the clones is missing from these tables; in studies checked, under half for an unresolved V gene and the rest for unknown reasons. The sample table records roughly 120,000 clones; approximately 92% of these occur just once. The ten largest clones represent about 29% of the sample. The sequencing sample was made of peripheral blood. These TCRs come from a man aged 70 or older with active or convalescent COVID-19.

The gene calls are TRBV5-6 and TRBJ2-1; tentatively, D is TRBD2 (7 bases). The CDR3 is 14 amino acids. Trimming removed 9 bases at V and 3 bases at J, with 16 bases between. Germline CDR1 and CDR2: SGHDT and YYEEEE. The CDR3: CAIARGGGYNEQFF. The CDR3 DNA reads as TGTGCCATCGCCAGGGGAGGGGGCTACAATGAGCAGTTCTTC.

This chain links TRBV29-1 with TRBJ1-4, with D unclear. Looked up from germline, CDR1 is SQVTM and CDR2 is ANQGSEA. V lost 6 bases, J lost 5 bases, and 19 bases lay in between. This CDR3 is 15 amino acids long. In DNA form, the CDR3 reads TGCAGCGTGGCCTGGGGAGCAAGCCGAAATGAAAAACTGTTTTTT. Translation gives CSVAWGASRNEKLFF.

CDR3 amino acids: CASSVQSQTNNSPLHF. Written as DNA, the CDR3 is TGTGCCAGCAGTGTACAGTCGCAGACTAATAATTCACCCCTCCACTTT. The chain couples TRBV6-1 to TRBJ1-6; D is undetermined. This CDR3 comprises 16 residues. The germline CDR1 and CDR2 sequences are MNHNS and SASEGT. Trimming removed 4 bases from V and 5 bases from J, with 15 bases in between.

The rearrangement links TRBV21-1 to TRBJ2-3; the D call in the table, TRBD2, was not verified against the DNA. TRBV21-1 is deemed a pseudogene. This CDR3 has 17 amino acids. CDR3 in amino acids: CASSKVDTGSFTDTQYF. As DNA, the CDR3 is TGTGCCAGCAGCAAAGTAGATACGGGGTCATTCACAGATACGCAGTATTTT.

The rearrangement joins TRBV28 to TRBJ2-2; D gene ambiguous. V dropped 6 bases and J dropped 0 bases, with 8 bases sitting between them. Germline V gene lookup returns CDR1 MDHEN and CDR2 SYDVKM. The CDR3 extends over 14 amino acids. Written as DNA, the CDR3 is TGTGCCAGCAGACCGGTTACGAACACCGGGGAGCTGTTTTTT. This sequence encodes CASRPVTNTGELFF.

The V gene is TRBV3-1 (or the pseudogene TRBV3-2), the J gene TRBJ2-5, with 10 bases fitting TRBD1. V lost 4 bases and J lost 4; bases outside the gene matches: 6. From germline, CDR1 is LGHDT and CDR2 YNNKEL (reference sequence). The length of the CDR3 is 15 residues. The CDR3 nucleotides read TGTGCCAGCAGCCCTCAGTGGGACAGGGGAGAGACCCAGTACTTC. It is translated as CASSPQWDRGETQYF.

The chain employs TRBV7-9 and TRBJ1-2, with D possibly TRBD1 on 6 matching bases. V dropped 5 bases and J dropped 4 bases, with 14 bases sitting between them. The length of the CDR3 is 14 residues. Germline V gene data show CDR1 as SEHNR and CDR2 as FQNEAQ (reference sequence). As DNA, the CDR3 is TGTGCCAGCAGCGTAGAACAGGGTCCCTATGGCTACACCTTC. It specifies CASSVEQGPYGYTF.

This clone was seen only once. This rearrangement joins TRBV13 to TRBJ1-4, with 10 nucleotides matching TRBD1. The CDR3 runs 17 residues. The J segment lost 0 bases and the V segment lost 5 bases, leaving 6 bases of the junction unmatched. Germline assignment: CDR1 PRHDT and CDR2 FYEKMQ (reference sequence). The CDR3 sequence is CASSPGTGDATNEKLFF. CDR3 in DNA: TGTGCCAGCAGCCCCGGGACAGGGGATGCAACTAATGAAAAACTGTTTTTT.

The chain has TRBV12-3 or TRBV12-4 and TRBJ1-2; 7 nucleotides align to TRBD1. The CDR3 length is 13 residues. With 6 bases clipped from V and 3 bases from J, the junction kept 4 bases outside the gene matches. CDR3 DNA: TGTGCCAGCAGCCCGACAGGGCACTATGGCTACACCTTC. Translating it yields CASSPTGHYGYTF.

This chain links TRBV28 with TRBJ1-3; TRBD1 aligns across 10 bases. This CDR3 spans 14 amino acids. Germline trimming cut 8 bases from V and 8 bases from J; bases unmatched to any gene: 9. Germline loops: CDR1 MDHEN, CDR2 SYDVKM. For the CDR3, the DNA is TGTGCCAGCCGCAAAAGGGACAGGGGATACACCATATATTTT. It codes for CASRKRDRGYTIYF.

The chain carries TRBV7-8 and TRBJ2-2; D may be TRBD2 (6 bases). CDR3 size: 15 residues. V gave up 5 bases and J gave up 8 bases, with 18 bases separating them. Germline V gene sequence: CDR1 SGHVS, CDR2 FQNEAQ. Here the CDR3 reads CASSPGLQVQGELFF. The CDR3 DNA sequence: TGTGCCAGCAGCCCGGGACTCCAGGTCCAAGGGGAGCTGTTTTTT.

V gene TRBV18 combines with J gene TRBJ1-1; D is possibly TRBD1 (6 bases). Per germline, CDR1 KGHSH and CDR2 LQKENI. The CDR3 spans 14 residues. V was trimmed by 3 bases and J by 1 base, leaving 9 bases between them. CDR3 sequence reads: CASSPGQSNTEAFF. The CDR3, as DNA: TGTGCCAGCTCACCTGGACAGTCGAACACTGAAGCTTTCTTT.

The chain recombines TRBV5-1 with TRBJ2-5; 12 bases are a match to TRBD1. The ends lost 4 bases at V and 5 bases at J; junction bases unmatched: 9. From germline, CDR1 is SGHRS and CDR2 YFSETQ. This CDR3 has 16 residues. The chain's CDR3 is CASSGRGDRGLETQYF. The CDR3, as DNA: TGCGCCAGCAGCGGTAGGGGGGACAGGGGGCTGGAGACCCAGTACTTC.

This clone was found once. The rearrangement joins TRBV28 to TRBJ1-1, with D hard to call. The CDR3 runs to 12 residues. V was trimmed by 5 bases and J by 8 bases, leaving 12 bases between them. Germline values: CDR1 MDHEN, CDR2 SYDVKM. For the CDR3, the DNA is TGTGCCAGCAGTGTAAGACATACGGAAGCTTTCTTT. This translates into CASSVRHTEAFF. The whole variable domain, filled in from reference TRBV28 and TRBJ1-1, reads DVKVTQSSRYLVKRTGEKVFLECVQDMDHENMFWYRQDPGLGLRLIYFSYDVKMKEKGDIPEGYSVSREKKERFSLILESASTNQTSMYLCASSVRHTEAFFGQGTRLTVV.

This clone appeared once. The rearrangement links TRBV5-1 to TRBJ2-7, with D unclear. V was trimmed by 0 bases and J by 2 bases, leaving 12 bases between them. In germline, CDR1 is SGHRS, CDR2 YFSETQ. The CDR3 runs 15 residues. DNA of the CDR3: TGCGCCAGCAGCTTGGGTAGTACCACCGCCTACGAGCAGTACTTC. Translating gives CASSLGSTTAYEQYF.

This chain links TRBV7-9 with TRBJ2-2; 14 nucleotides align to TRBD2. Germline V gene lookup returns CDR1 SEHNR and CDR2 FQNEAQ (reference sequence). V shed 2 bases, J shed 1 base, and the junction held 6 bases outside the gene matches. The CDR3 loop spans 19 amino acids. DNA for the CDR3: TGTGCCAGCAGCTTAACCGGGACTAGCGGGAGTCGGAACACCGGGGAGCTGTTTTTT. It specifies CASSLTGTSGSRNTGELFF.